Below are 29 T cell receptor beta chains sequenced from a single sample in a study of PD-1 blockade in classical Hodgkin lymphoma. Time point denoted: newly diagnosed, previously untreated cHL patient sample. CD4+ T cells were purified from thawed PBMCs by negative selection. TCRdb keeps only in-frame clones here, not all; method: immunoSEQ multiplex PCR. The table lists under 40,000 clones, roughly nine tenths of them singletons. Sequenced material: CD4+ T cells from blood. All receptors come from a human donor with classical Hodgkin lymphoma.

Worth noting for this clone: One end of the junction is discordant with germline, which a read error may explain. This chain connects TRBV2 to TRBJ1-5; D might be TRBD1 (5 bases). Germline V gene lookup returns CDR1 SNHLY and CDR2 FYNNEI. The length of the CDR3 is 12 residues. The CDR3 region is CASGDSNQPQHF. The CDR3 nucleotides are TGTGCCAGCGGTGACAGTAATCAGCCCCAGCATTTT.

V and J are TRBV28 and TRBJ1-5; no clear D. Germline CDR1 is MDHEN and CDR2 is SYDVKM. Trimming removed 9 bases at V and 6 bases at J, with 12 bases between. The CDR3 contains 12 residues. The CDR3 DNA sequence: TGTGCCAGTAGAGAGGGAGGTCAGCCCCAGCATTTT. Translation: CASREGGQPQHF.

The genes are TRBV5-4 and TRBJ2-5; TRBD2 matches 11 bases. V shed 2 bases and J 5 bases; nucleotides not matched to a gene: 8. The germline V gene has CDR1 SGHNT and CDR2 YYREEE (reference sequence). The CDR3 loop spans 16 amino acids. Here the CDR3 DNA reads TGTGCCAGCAGCTTCCCTACTAGCGGGAGAAGGGAGACCCAGTACTTC. Translating gives CASSFPTSGRRETQYF.

The chain combines TRBV5-1 with TRBJ2-1; the match to TRBD2 covers 8 bases. V was clipped by 4 bases and J by 3 bases; unmatched bases: 9. The CDR3 totals 16 residues. The germline V gene has CDR1 SGHRS and CDR2 YFSETQ. CDR3 sequence reads: CASSASYSGSYNEQFF. In nucleotides, the CDR3 is TGCGCCAGCAGCGCCTCGTACAGCGGGAGCTACAATGAGCAGTTCTTC. The whole variable domain, remainder taken from reference TRBV5-1 and TRBJ2-1, is KAGVTQTPRYLIKTRGQQVTLSCSPISGHRSVSWYQQTPGQGLQFLFEYFSETQRNKGNFPGRFSGRQFSNSRSEMNVSTLELGDSALYLCASSASYSGSYNEQFFGPGTRLTVL.

The rearrangement joins TRBV2 to TRBJ1-5, with 7 bases aligning to TRBD1. There are 17 residues in the CDR3. From germline, CDR1 is SNHLY and CDR2 FYNNEI. Trimming at V came to 11 bases and at J to 4 bases, leaving 20 bases not matched to a gene. The CDR3 here is CAGRGGQARIRNQPQHF. CDR3 DNA: TGTGCCGGACGGGGCGGACAGGCTCGGATACGGAATCAGCCCCAGCATTTT.

The count of this clone is one. The chain is built from TRBV7-8 and TRBJ2-2; TRBD2 matches 12 bases. Germline trimming cut 5 bases from V and 7 bases from J; bases unmatched to any gene: 8. In germline, CDR1 is SGHVS, CDR2 FQNEAQ. The CDR3 contains 16 residues. The CDR3 sequence: CASSPRLAGVVGELFF. Written as DNA, the CDR3 is TGTGCCAGCAGCCCCCGACTAGCGGGAGTAGTCGGGGAGCTGTTTTTT.

The chain uses TRBV19 and TRBJ1-1; D might be TRBD1 (6 bases). Trimming pared 5 bases from V and 5 bases from J, leaving 18 bases between. This CDR3 spans 15 amino acids. Germline-derived CDR1 and CDR2 are LNHDA and SQIVND (reference sequence). CDR3 sequence (DNA): TGTGCCAGTAGTTTTAGCGGGACATTGGAAACTGAAGCTTTCTTT. It specifies CASSFSGTLETEAFF. Complete variable domain (other parts from reference TRBV19 and TRBJ1-1): DGGITQSPKYLFRKEGQNVTLSCEQNLNHDAMYWYRQDPGQGLRLIYYSQIVNDFQKGDIAEGYSVSREKKESFPLTVTSAQKNPTAFYLCASSFSGTLETEAFFGQGTRLTVV.

The genes are TRBV7-2 and TRBJ2-2, with D hard to call. CDR1 SGHTA and CDR2 FQGNSA come from the germline V gene. Trimming removed 4 bases from V and 8 bases from J, with 14 bases in between. This CDR3 is built from 14 residues. As DNA, the CDR3 is TGTGCCAGCAGCTCTGTCCCGGACGTAGGGGAGCTGTTTTTT. It yields the protein CASSSVPDVGELFF.

This clone was seen a few times. The chain joins TRBV6-1 to TRBJ1-5; 7 positions match TRBD1. Germline V gives CDR1 MNHNS, CDR2 SASEGT. The CDR3 is 15 amino acids. J gave up 5 bases and V 5 bases, and 9 bases lay outside the gene matches. In DNA, the CDR3 is TGTGCCAGCAGTCTAGGGACAGCCATATATCAGCCCCAGCATTTT. Its protein product is CASSLGTAIYQPQHF.

J is TRBJ1-1 and V is TRBV11-3, with D possibly matching TRBD1 (5 bases). V lost 2 bases and J 3 bases, leaving 19 bases between the germline ends. The CDR3 covers 17 residues. CDR1 SGHNT and CDR2 YENEEA come from the germline V gene. The CDR3 coding sequence is TGTGCCAGCAGCTTATACAGGAGGGTAGATAAGGACACTGAAGCTTTCTTT. Its protein is CASSLYRRVDKDTEAFF.

J is TRBJ2-1 and V is TRBV4-2; D may be TRBD1 (5 bases). CDR3 length equals 14 residues. V was trimmed by 0 bases and J by 5 bases, leaving 8 bases between them. CDR1 and CDR2 from the germline V gene are LGHNA and YNFKEQ. The CDR3 DNA reads as TGTGCCAGCAGCCAAGAGATCAGGGACAATGAGCAGTTCTTC. It translates to CASSQEIRDNEQFF.

The J gene is TRBJ1-6, the V gene TRBV5-1; D may be TRBD1 (6 bases). V was cut by 4 bases and J by 7 bases, with 12 bases left in between. The CDR3 runs to 14 residues. The germline V gene encodes CDR1 SGHRS and CDR2 YFSETQ. The DNA of the CDR3 is TGCGCCAGCAGCGCAGACAGGACGAATTCACCCCTCCACTTT. Residues: CASSADRTNSPLHF.

The chain links TRBV28 to TRBJ1-2, with 8 bases that match TRBD1. With 8 bases clipped from V and 4 bases from J, the junction kept 15 bases outside the gene matches. The germline V gene has CDR1 MDHEN and CDR2 SYDVKM. The CDR3 loop spans 16 amino acids. The CDR3 bases are TGTGCCAGCGCAAGAACAGGGGGTGGGAGGGGCTATGGCTACACCTTC. Protein sequence: CASARTGGGRGYGYTF.

V gene TRBV4-1 combines with J gene TRBJ2-7; 7 nucleotides line up with TRBD1. Germline CDR1 is MGHRA and CDR2 is YSYEKL. V shed 0 bases and J 8 bases; nucleotides not matched to a gene: 7. The CDR3 covers 14 residues. The CDR3 DNA reads as TGCGCCAGCAGCCAAGATCCATGGACAGGCCAGCAGTACTTC. It is translated as CASSQDPWTGQQYF.

The rearrangement links TRBV19 to TRBJ1-3, with unresolved D. Between the trimmed V and J ends, which lost 5 bases and 0 bases, there was a span of 5 bases. Looked up from germline, CDR1 is LNHDA and CDR2 is SQIVND (reference sequence). The CDR3 contains 13 residues. The CDR3 protein is CASSFSSGNTIYF. In DNA, the CDR3 is TGTGCCAGTAGTTTTTCCTCTGGAAACACCATATATTTT.

V gene TRBV18 combines with J gene TRBJ1-1, with D hard to call. Between the trimmed V and J ends, which lost 3 bases and 6 bases, there was a span of 11 bases. CDR1 is KGHSH, CDR2 LQKENI, per germline. The CDR3 runs 13 residues. CDR3 DNA: TGTGCCAGCTCACCCGGGTCGGGCGCTGAAGCTTTCTTT. Protein product: CASSPGSGAEAFF.

The chain combines TRBV7-8 with TRBJ2-1, with TRBD2 identical over 10 bases. J lost 7 bases, V lost 2 bases, and 8 bases had no gene match. This CDR3 has 16 amino acids. Germline V gives CDR1 SGHVS, CDR2 FQNEAQ. The CDR3 sequence: CASSLHSASGGNEQFF. CDR3 bases: TGTGCCAGCAGCTTACACTCGGCTAGCGGGGGAAATGAGCAGTTCTTC.

The CDR3 is CASSLRQSNQPQHF. The CDR3 DNA sequence: TGTGCCAGCAGCCTTAGACAGAGCAATCAGCCCCAGCATTTT. The chain couples TRBV2 to TRBJ1-5; D perhaps matches TRBD1 (5 bases). The CDR3 totals 14 residues. The ends were cut back, 6 bases at V and 1 base at J, with 10 bases in the middle. Per germline, CDR1 SNHLY and CDR2 FYNNEI.

The V gene is TRBV9, the J gene TRBJ1-5, with 9 bases matching TRBD1. V dropped 0 bases and J dropped 0; count of bases not matched to a gene: 1. The CDR3 covers 16 residues. Germline V gene data show CDR1 as SGDLS and CDR2 as YYNGEE. The CDR3 DNA reads TGTGCCAGCAGCGTAGACAGGGGGCTTAGCAATCAGCCCCAGCATTTT. Its translation: CASSVDRGLSNQPQHF.

The chain links TRBV28 to TRBJ1-3; 7 bases fit TRBD1. CDR3 length equals 16 residues. V shed 5 bases, J shed 0 bases, and the junction held 7 bases outside the gene matches. Germline V CDR1 and CDR2: MDHEN, SYDVKM. The CDR3 loop reads CASSPGGEISGNTIYF. CDR3 in DNA: TGTGCCAGCAGTCCAGGGGGGGAAATCTCTGGAAACACCATATATTTT.

The chain is built from TRBV14 and TRBJ2-2, with TRBD2 matching over 11 bases. This CDR3 contains 15 residues. With 3 bases clipped from V and 6 bases from J, the junction kept 3 bases outside the gene matches. The germline gives CDR1 SGHDN, CDR2 FVKESK. The CDR3 loop reads CASSQLAGGAGELFF. CDR3 nucleotide sequence: TGTGCCAGCAGCCAGCTAGCGGGAGGTGCCGGGGAGCTGTTTTTT.

In this sample, this clone turned up once. The chain uses TRBV7-9 and TRBJ1-4, with TRBD1 identical over 8 bases. The germline CDR1 and CDR2 sequences are SEHNR and FQNEAQ (reference sequence). This CDR3 is built from 15 residues. Germline trimming cut 4 bases from V and 8 bases from J; bases unmatched to any gene: 9. The CDR3 coding sequence is TGTGCCAGCAGCTCCTCCAGGGGGCGTGGAGAAAAACTGTTTTTT. Residues: CASSSSRGRGEKLFF.

Comment on this clone: Germline and junction disagree at one end, which may indicate a read error. The chain carries TRBV15 and TRBJ1-4; the D gene is possibly TRBD1 (5 bases). Germline V CDR1 and CDR2: LNHNV, YYDKDF (reference sequence). The CDR3 consists of 14 residues. DNA for the CDR3: TGTGCCACCAGCAGAGTGCCAGGGAATGGAAAACTGTTTTTT. Residues: CATSRVPGNGKLFF. Combining the CDR3 with reference TRBV15 and TRBJ1-4 gives the whole variable domain DAMVIQNPRYQVTQFGKPVTLSCSQTLNHNVMYWYQQKSSQAPKLLFHYYDKDFNNEADTPDNFQSRRPNTSFCFLDIRSPGLGDTAMYLCATSRVPGNGKLFFGSGTQLSVL.

J is TRBJ2-5 and V is TRBV5-5; D not certain. The CDR3 totals 13 residues. Trimming shortened V by 3 bases and J by 0 bases, and 6 bases separated the two germline ends. Germline V gene sequence: CDR1 SGHKS, CDR2 YYEKEE (reference sequence). The CDR3 spells CASSWQYQETQYF. DNA for the CDR3: TGTGCCAGCAGCTGGCAGTACCAAGAGACCCAGTACTTC.

This sequence joins TRBV11-1 and TRBJ2-1; weak D call: TRBD1 (6 bases). The CDR3 loop spans 14 amino acids. V was clipped by 6 bases and J by 7 bases, with 16 bases between them. Germline V gene data show CDR1 as SGHAT and CDR2 as FQDESV (reference sequence). This CDR3 reads CASREQGRDNEQFF. The CDR3 DNA sequence: TGTGCCAGCAGGGAACAGGGAAGGGATAATGAGCAGTTCTTC.

This clone was recorded only once. V usage is TRBV27 and J usage is TRBJ2-1, with 11 bases aligning to TRBD2. This CDR3 region has 15 residues. The junction had 5 bases not matched to a gene; V was cut back by 7 bases and J by 3 bases. The germline CDR1 and CDR2 sequences are MNHEY and SMNVEV (reference sequence). In DNA, the CDR3 is TGTGCCAGCAACCGACTAGCGGGAAACTACAATGAGCAGTTCTTC. It is translated as CASNRLAGNYNEQFF.

This clone was detected only once. The chain employs TRBV18 and TRBJ1-1, with D possibly matching TRBD1 (6 bases). The germline V and J ends were trimmed by 2 bases and 4 bases, with 17 bases remaining between them. CDR1 and CDR2 (germline): KGHSH, LQKENI. The CDR3 sequence is 16 residues long. CDR3 sequence: CASSPKRDTQGTEAFF. CDR3 bases: TGTGCCAGCTCACCAAAACGGGACACCCAGGGCACTGAAGCTTTCTTT.

The V gene is TRBV11-2, the J gene TRBJ2-1, with a tentative D call TRBD1 (6 bases). The CDR3 is made up of 17 amino acids. V shed 3 bases and J shed 4 bases, with 19 bases lying between them. Germline V CDR1 and CDR2: SGHAT, FQNNGV. CDR3 sequence (DNA): TGTGCCAGCAGCTTTTTCGCGAGGAACAGGGCATACAATGAGCAGTTCTTC. Translated: CASSFFARNRAYNEQFF.

This chain links TRBV2 with TRBJ2-4; tentatively, D is TRBD2 (6 bases). The CDR3 runs 13 residues. V dropped 6 bases and J dropped 7 bases, with 13 bases sitting between them. Looked up from germline, CDR1 is SNHLY and CDR2 is FYNNEI. CDR3 residues: CASSPEAGNIQYF. The CDR3 DNA is TGTGCCAGCAGCCCTGAAGCGGGTAACATTCAGTACTTC.